This T cell receptor beta chain was identified in a study of cytomegalovirus exposure and HLA in healthy donors. Study-level findings and limits: It was reported that TCR beta sequences correctly inferred the HLA-A and HLA-B alleles for most subjects. One variant, a missense change in DCLRE1C, was linked in a later analysis to TCR beta V- and J-gene trimming. Earlier analysis looked at TCR beta V segments, and most were productive about 90% or about 30% of the time. Follow-up analysis found HLA locus-dependent TCR association rates, highest for DRB1 and lowest for HLA-C.

Comment on this clone: What it binds is unknown.

PCR employed 60 Vbeta and 13 Jbeta primers. This table comes from immunoSEQ multiplex PCR, and its TCRdb copy is limited to in-frame clones, with some not included. The data contain more than 140,000 clones, around 82% of them seen just once; the ten biggest clones take up approximately 3.2%. Sequencing was done on a sample of PBMCs. This TCR came from a man younger than 30 in good health and CMV-seropositive.

CDR3 sequence (DNA): TGTGCCAGTATCGGCGGGGCCTACGAGCAGTACTTC. It encodes CASIGGAYEQYF. The rearrangement links TRBV19 to TRBJ2-5; perhaps TRBD2 as D (6 bases). The end of the DNA aligns better with TRBJ2-7, so the J call may be wrong. This CDR3 spans 12 amino acids. From germline, CDR1 is LNHDA and CDR2 SQIVND (reference sequence).